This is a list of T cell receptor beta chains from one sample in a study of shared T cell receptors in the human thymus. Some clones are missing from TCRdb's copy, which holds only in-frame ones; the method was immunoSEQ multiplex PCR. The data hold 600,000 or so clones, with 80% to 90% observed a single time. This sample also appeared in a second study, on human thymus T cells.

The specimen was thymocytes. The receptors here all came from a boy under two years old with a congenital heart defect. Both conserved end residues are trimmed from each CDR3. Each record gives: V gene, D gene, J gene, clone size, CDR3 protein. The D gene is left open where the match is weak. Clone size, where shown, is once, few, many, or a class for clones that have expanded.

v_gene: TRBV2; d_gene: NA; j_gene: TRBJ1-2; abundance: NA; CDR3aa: ASRKTALSYGYT
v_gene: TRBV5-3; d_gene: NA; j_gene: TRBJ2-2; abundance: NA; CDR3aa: ARSLAFYTGELF
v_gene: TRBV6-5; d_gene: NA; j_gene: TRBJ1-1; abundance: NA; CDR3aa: ASSSSGQNTEAF
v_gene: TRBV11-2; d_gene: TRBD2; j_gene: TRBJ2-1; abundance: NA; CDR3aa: ASSSDPGGYNEQF
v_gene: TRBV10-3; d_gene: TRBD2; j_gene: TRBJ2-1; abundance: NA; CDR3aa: AISVSGRATEQF
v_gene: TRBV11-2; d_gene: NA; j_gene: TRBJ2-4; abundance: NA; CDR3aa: ASSLPLGRGSENIQY
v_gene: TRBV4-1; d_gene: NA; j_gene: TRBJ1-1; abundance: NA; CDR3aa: ASSHLQVGGTEAF
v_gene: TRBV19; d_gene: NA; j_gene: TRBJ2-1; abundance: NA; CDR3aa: ASSISFRGNHNEQF
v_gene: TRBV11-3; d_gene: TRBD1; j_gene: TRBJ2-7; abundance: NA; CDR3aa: ASSLDGGTGPSEQY
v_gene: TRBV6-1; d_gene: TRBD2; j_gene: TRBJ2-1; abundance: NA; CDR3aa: ASSEWSRTSGSGDEQF
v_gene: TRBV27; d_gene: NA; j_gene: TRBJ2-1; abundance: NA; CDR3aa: ASMSAVCNSDNEQF
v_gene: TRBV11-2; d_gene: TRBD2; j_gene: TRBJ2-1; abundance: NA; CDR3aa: ASSFSGSDEQF
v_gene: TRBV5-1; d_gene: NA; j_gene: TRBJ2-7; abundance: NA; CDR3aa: ASSRQGSTYTYEQY
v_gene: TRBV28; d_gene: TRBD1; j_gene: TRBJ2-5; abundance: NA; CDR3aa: ASRKDRGRQTQY
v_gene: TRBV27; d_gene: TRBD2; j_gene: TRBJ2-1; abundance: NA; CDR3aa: ASSPGTSVSYNEQF
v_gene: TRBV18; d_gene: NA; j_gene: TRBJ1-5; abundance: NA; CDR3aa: ASSPGGSGVYSNQPQH
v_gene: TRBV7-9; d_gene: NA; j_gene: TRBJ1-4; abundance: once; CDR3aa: ASSLPTGNEKLF
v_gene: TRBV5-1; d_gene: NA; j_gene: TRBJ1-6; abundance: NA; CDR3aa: ASSSEPQRPYNSPLH
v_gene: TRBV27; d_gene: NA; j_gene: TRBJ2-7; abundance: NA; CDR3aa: ASSDRWTSYEQY
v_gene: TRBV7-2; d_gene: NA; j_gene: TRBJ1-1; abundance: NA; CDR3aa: ASSLIGGSPEAF
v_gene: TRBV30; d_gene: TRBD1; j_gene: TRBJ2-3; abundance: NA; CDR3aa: AWRDRGKDTDTQY
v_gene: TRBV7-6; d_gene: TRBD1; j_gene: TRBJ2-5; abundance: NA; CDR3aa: ASSLGRGTELQETQY
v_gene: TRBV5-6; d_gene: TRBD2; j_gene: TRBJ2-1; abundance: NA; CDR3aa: ASSVLSGVVEQF
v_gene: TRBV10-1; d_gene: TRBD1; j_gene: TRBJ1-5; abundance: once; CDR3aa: ASIRDRLYSNQPQH
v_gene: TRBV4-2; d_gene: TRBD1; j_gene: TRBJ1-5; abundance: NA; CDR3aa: ASSQEVGQGNQPQH
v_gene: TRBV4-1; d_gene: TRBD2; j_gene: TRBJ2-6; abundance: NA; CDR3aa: ASSHDAGGAPSGANVLT
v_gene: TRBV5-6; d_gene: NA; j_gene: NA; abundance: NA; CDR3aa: ASRDSSYEQY
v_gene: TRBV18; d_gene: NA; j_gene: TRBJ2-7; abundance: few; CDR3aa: ASSPRSLDSYEQY
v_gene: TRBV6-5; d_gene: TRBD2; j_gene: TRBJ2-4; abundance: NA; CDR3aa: ASSYSLAVAKNIQY
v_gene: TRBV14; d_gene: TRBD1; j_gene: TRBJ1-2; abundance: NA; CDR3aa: ASSQVGGQGAYGYT
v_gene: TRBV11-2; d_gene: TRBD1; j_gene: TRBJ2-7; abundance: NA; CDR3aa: ASSLYRGRGEQY
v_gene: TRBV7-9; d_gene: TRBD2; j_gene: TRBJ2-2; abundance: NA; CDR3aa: ASSLPSGGAVGELF
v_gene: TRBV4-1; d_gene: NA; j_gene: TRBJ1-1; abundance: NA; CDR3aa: ASSQDPVERECTEAF
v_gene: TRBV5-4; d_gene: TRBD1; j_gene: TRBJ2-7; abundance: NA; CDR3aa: ASSLEGTAAYEQY
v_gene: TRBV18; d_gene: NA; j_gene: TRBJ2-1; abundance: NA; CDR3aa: ASSPVGGLTDRELESYNEQF
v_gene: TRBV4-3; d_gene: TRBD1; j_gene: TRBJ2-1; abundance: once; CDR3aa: ASSYRDRGGEQF
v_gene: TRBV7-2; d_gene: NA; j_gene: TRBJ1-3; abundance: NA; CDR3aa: ASSTQAPLSSGNTIY
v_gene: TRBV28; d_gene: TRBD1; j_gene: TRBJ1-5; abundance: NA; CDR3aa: ASSLPDREWPQH
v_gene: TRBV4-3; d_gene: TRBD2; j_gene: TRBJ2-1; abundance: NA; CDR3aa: ASSQEVGLAGGPISYNEQF
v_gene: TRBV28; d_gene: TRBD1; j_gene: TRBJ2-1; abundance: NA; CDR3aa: ASSLGTAYNEQF
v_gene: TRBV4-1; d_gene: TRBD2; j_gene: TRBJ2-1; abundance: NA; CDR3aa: ASSNSGSFFSYNEQF
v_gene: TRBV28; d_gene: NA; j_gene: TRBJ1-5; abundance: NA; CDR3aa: ASSLRQNQPQH
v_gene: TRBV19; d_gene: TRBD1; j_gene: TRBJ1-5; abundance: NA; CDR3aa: ASSIDRDSDDQPQH
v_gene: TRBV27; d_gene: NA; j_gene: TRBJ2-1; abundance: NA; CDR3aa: ASSLGHRSYNEQF
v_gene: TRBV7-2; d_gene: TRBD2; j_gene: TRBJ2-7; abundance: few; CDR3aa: ASSLSGFGSGYEQY
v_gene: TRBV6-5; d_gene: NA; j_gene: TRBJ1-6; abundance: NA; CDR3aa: ASATELGGSSPLH
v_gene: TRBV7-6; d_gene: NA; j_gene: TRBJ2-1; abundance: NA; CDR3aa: ASSRTDVLGNEQF
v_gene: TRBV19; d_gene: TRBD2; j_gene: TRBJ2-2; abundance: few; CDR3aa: ASSISGGNTGELF
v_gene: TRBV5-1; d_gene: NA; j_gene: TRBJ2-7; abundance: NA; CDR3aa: ASSLYLPGLFGEQY
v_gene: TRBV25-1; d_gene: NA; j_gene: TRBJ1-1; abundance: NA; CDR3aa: ASTGENTEAF
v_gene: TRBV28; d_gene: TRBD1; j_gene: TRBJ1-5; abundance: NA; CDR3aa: ASSLCSTGTGNSNQPQH
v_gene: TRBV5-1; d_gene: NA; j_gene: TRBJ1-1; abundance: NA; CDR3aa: ASSLRKKTGTTPPEAF
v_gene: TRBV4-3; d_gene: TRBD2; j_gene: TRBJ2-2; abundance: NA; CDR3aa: ASSQDPSSGGTWRELF
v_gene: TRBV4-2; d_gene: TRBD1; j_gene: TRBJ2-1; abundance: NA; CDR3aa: ASSPRTGLELYNEQF
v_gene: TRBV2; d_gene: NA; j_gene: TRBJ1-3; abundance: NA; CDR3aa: ASSEARQDKNTIY